This T cell receptor beta chain was found in a study of shared T cell receptors in the human thymus. In germline, CDR1 is SEHNR, CDR2 FQNEAQ (reference sequence). V was clipped by 5 bases and J by 4 bases; unmatched bases: 19. CDR3 length: 18 amino acids. Using immunoSEQ multiplex PCR, the repertoire was profiled, and TCRdb retains in-frame clones only, with some absent. This sample has hundreds of thousands of clones, with about 87% found just once. In addition, the sample was reused for a study of human thymus T cells. That publication notes: The donors were infants in Finland with congenital heart defects, otherwise immunologically healthy. Corrective heart surgery yielded the resections from which the thymus tissue came. Gene usage for V and J segments appeared biased in thymic and blood repertoires. Related research reported highly overlapping thymic repertoires among unrelated individuals.

The rearrangement links TRBV7-9 to TRBJ2-7, with TRBD1 matching over 8 bases. The TCR comes from a boy younger than two with a congenital heart defect. The source material was thymocytes. The CDR3 here is CASSTRGRPGFWKYEQYF. In DNA form, the CDR3 reads TGTGCCAGCAGCACCAGGGGGCGGCCGGGTTTTTGGAAGTACGAGCAGTACTTC.